These 16 T cell receptor beta chains were sequenced from one sample in a study of cytomegalovirus exposure and HLA in healthy donors. PCR employed 60 Vbeta and 13 Jbeta primers. Assay used: immunoSEQ multiplex PCR; TCRdb lists only in-frame clones, some missing. The repertoire holds roughly 100,000 clones, over 75% seen once, with roughly 5.4% in the top ten. Material for sequencing was PBMCs. The origin of the receptors is a woman aged 18-30 years in good health and CMV-seropositive.

The chain couples TRBV19 to TRBJ2-1; D call uncertain. V was pared by 5 bases and J by 6 bases, with 5 bases between. CDR3 size: 11 residues. Germline V gives CDR1 LNHDA, CDR2 SQIVND (reference sequence). This CDR3 reads CASSPSNEQFF. As DNA, the CDR3 is TGTGCCAGTAGTCCGAGCAATGAGCAGTTCTTC. Complete variable domain (other parts from reference TRBV19 and TRBJ2-1): DGGITQSPKYLFRKEGQNVTLSCEQNLNHDAMYWYRQDPGQGLRLIYYSQIVNDFQKGDIAEGYSVSREKKESFPLTVTSAQKNPTAFYLCASSPSNEQFFGPGTRLTVL.

This chain connects TRBV2 to TRBJ1-3, with 7 nucleotides matching TRBD1. Per the germline V gene, CDR1 is SNHLY and CDR2 is FYNNEI. This CDR3 is 15 amino acids long. With 1 base clipped from V and 2 bases from J, the junction kept 2 bases outside the gene matches. CDR3 protein: CASSEEGAPGNTIYF. CDR3 nucleotides: TGTGCCAGCAGTGAAGAGGGGGCGCCTGGAAACACCATATATTTT.

The chain links TRBV7-9 to TRBJ1-5, with 10 bases that match TRBD1. Looked up from germline, CDR1 is SEHNR and CDR2 is FQNEAQ (reference sequence). After removal of 5 bases from V and 11 bases from J, the junction contained 6 bases not matched to a gene. The CDR3 is 13 amino acids. CDR3 region: CASSREGTGAQHF. The CDR3 DNA sequence: TGTGCCAGCAGCCGAGAAGGGACAGGGGCCCAGCATTTT.

This chain joins TRBV27 and TRBJ2-7; 8 nucleotides match TRBD2. The CDR3 length is 15 residues. CDR1 and CDR2 (germline): MNHEY, SMNVEV (reference sequence). The trim removed 1 base at V and 1 base at J, leaving 3 bases unmatched. This chain's CDR3 is CASSLFGGRSYEQYF. The CDR3 DNA sequence: TGTGCCAGCAGTTTATTCGGCGGGAGGTCCTACGAGCAGTACTTC.

The V call is TRBV5-1, the J call TRBJ1-1; no reliable D call. The V end was cut by 4 bases, the J end by 0 bases, with 13 bases between. The CDR3 extends over 15 amino acids. Looked up from germline, CDR1 is SGHRS and CDR2 is YFSETQ. The CDR3 region is CASSPLGVMNTEAFF. The CDR3 coding sequence is TGCGCCAGCAGCCCCCTCGGGGTGATGAACACTGAAGCTTTCTTT.

The gene calls are TRBV7-6 and TRBJ2-3; the match to TRBD2 covers 9 bases. Germline assignment: CDR1 SGHVS and CDR2 FNYEAQ. The CDR3 extends over 18 amino acids. The V segment lost 3 bases and the J segment 2 bases; nucleotides outside the gene matches: 12. The CDR3 here is CASSFSGTSSPNTDTQYF. CDR3 DNA sequence: TGTGCCAGCAGCTTCTCCGGGACTAGCAGCCCGAACACAGATACGCAGTATTTT.

This clone was found a few times. This sequence joins TRBV30 and TRBJ1-1; 7 bases agree with TRBD1. CDR1 GTSNPN and CDR2 SVGIG come from the germline V gene (reference sequence). Losses at the gene ends were 5 bases for V and 1 base for J; bases not matched to a gene: 7. The CDR3 length is 14 residues. The chain's CDR3 is CAWRSRGANTEAFF. The CDR3 coding sequence is TGTGCCTGGCGTTCCAGGGGGGCGAACACTGAAGCTTTCTTT.

CDR3 nucleotides: TGTGCCAGCAGCGAGACAGGGGGCGTTGGCTACACCTTC. Translated: CASSETGGVGYTF. This chain links TRBV9 with TRBJ1-2, with 10 bases lining up with TRBD1. The CDR3 loop spans 13 amino acids. Germline-derived CDR1 and CDR2 are SGDLS and YYNGEE. Losses at the gene ends were 3 bases for V and 7 bases for J; bases not matched to a gene: 3.

The J gene is TRBJ1-1, the V gene TRBV4-1; no clear D gene. The germline V and J ends were trimmed by 6 bases and 9 bases, with 11 bases remaining between them. The CDR3 contains 11 residues. Germline V lookup: CDR1 MGHRA, CDR2 YSYEKL. CDR3: CASSSTGKAFF. In nucleotides, the CDR3 is TGCGCCAGCAGTTCAACGGGAAAAGCTTTCTTT.

This chain uses TRBV7-9 with TRBJ2-5; the D is unclear. V was trimmed by 4 bases and J by 2 bases, leaving 20 bases between them. The germline CDR1 and CDR2 sequences are SEHNR and FQNEAQ (reference sequence). This CDR3 is built from 17 residues. CDR3: CASSSIRLGASQETQYF. The CDR3 DNA reads TGTGCCAGCAGCTCCATCCGGTTAGGAGCAAGTCAAGAGACCCAGTACTTC.

As DNA, the CDR3 is TGTGCCACCAGCAGATATCAGGGCGATGAGCAGTTCTTC. Translated: CATSRYQGDEQFF. V gene TRBV15 combines with J gene TRBJ2-1; D is possibly TRBD1 (5 bases). Trimming left V 2 bases short and J 8 bases short, with 10 bases between. The CDR3 sequence is 13 residues long. CDR1 is LNHNV, CDR2 YYDKDF, per germline (reference sequence).

This rearrangement joins TRBV5-1 to TRBJ1-2; D gene uncertain. The germline V gene encodes CDR1 SGHRS and CDR2 YFSETQ. This CDR3 has 15 residues. Trimming cost V 0 bases and J 4 bases, with 13 bases left between them. CDR3 sequence reads: CASSLVGTGPYGYTF. In DNA form, the CDR3 reads TGCGCCAGCAGCTTGGTGGGCACCGGTCCCTATGGCTACACCTTC.

The rearrangement links TRBV5-1 to TRBJ2-2; D is possibly TRBD2 (5 bases). Looked up from germline, CDR1 is SGHRS and CDR2 is YFSETQ. This CDR3 is 14 amino acids long. V shed 2 bases and J shed 6 bases, with 11 bases lying between them. The CDR3 sequence is CASSFEGVPGELFF. CDR3 sequence (DNA): TGCGCCAGCAGCTTTGAGGGAGTTCCCGGGGAGCTGTTTTTT.

The chain employs TRBV30 and TRBJ1-1, with D uncertain. Germline V gives CDR1 GTSNPN, CDR2 SVGIG (reference sequence). The CDR3 has 13 residues. The V end was cut by 0 bases, the J end by 1 base, with 6 bases between. DNA of the CDR3: TGTGCCTGGAGTGTACAAGAGAACACTGAAGCTTTCTTT. Its translation: CAWSVQENTEAFF. The full variable domain, its missing parts supplied by reference TRBV30 and TRBJ1-1, is SQTIHQWPATLVQPVGSPLSLECTVEGTSNPNLYWYRQAAGRGLQLLFYSVGIGQISSEVPQNLSASRPQDRQFILSSKKLLLSDSGFYLCAWSVQENTEAFFGQGTRLTVV.

The rearrangement links TRBV5-1 to TRBJ1-2; 9 nucleotides match TRBD1. Germline trimming cut 4 bases from V and 8 bases from J; bases unmatched to any gene: 6. The CDR3 is 13 residues long. The V gene's germline CDR1 is SGHRS and CDR2 YFSETQ. In DNA form, the CDR3 reads TGCGCCAGCAGCACACAGGGGGCGGAGGGCTACACCTTC. Protein: CASSTQGAEGYTF.

This chain joins TRBV5-1 and TRBJ2-2; tentative D call: TRBD2 (6 bases). V was shortened by 5 bases and J by 0 bases, with 14 bases between the two germline ends. CDR1 SGHRS and CDR2 YFSETQ come from the germline V gene. CDR3 length: 16 amino acids. This CDR3 is CASRRTAGTNTGELFF. In DNA, the CDR3 is TGCGCCAGCAGACGAACAGCGGGCACGAACACCGGGGAGCTGTTTTTT.